This T cell receptor beta chain was observed in a study of shared clonotypes between healthy human individuals. TCRdb keeps only in-frame clones here, not all; method: immunoSEQ multiplex PCR. The sample includes more than 400,000 clones, approximately 80% of them seen just once. Per germline, CDR1 SGHTA and CDR2 FQGNSA. J lost 0 bases, V lost 1 base, and 12 bases had no gene match. This CDR3 region has 18 residues. The sequenced sample consisted of PBMCs. The clonotype comes from a woman between 35 and 50 years old in good health. Some clones in this sample may be carry-over from other donors' samples. The chain uses TRBV7-2 and TRBJ2-7, with 7 bases aligning to TRBD2. DNA for the CDR3: TGTGCCAGCAGCTTAGTTGCCCGTGGCCCTAGCGGCTCCTACGAGCAGTACTTC. This encodes CASSLVARGPSGSYEQYF.